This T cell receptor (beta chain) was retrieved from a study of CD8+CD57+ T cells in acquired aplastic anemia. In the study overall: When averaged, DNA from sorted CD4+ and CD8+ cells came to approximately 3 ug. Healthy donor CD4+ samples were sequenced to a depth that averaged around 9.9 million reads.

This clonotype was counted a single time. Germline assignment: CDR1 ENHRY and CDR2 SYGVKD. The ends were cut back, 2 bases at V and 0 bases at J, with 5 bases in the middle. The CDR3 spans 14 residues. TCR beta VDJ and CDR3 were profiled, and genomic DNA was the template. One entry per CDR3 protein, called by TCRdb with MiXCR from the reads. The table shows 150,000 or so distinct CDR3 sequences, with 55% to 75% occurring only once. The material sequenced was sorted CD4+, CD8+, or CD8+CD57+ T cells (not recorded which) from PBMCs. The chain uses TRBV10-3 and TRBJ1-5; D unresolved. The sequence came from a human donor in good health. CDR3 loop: CAISEVGSNQPQHF. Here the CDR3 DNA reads TGTGCCATCAGTGAGGTGGGTAGCAATCAGCCCCAGCATTTT.